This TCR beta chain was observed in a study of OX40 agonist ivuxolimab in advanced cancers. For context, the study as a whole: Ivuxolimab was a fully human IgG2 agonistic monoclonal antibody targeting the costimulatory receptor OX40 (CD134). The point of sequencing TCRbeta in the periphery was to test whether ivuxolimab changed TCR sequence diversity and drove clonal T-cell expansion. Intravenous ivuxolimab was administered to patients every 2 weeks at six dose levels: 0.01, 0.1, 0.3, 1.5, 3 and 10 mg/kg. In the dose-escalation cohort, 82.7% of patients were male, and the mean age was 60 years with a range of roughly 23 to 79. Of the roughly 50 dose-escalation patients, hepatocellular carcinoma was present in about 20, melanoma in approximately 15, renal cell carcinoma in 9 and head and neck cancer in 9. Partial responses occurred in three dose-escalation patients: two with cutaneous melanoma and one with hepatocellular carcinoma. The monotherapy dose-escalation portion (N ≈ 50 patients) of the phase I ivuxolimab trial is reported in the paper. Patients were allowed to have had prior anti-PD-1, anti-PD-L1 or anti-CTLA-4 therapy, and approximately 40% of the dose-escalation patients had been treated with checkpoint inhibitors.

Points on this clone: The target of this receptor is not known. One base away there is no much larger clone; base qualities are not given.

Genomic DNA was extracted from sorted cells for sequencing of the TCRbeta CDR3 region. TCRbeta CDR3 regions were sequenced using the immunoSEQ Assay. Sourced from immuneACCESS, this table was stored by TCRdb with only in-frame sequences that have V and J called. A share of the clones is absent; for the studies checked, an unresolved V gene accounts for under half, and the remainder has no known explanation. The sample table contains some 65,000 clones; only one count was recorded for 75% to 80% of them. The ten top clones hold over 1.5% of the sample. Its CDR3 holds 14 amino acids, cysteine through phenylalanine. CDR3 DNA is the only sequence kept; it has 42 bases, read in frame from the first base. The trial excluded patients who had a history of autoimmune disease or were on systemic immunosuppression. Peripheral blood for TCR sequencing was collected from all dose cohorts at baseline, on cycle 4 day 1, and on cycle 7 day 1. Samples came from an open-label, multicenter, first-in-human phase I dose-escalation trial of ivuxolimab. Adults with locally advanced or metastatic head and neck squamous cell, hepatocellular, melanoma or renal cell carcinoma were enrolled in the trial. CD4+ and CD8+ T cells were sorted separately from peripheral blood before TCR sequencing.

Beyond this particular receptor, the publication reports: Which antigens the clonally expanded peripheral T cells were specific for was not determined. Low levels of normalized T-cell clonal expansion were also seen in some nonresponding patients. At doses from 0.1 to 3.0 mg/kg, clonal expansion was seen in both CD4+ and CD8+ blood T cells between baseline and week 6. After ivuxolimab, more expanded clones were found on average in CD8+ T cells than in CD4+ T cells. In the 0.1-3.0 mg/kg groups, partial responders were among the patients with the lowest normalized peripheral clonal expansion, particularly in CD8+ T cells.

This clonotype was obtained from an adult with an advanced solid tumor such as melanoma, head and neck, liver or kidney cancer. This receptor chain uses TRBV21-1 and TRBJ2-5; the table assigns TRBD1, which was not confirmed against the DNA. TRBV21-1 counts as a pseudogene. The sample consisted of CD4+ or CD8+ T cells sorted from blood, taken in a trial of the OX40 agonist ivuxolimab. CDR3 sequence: CASSNYRVGETQYF. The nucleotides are TGTGCCAGCAGCAACTACAGGGTTGGCGAGACCCAGTACTTC.